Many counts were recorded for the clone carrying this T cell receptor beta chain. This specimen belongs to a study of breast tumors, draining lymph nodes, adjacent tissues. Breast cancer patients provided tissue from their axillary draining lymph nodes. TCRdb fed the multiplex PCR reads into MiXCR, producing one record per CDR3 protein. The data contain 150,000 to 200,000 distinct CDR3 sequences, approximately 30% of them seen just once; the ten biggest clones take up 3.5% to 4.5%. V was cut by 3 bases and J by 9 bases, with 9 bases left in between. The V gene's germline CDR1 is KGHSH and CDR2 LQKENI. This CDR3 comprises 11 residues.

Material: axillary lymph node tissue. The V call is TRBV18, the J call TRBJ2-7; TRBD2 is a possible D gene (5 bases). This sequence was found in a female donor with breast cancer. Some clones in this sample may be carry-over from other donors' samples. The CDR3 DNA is TGTGCCAGCTCACCCGGGGATCGGCAGTACTTC. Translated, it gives CASSPGDRQYF.